This T cell receptor (beta chain) comes out of a study of monozygotic twins with inflammatory bowel disease. Study-wide findings and caveats: IBD patients exhibited fewer clonotypes shared with other individuals than healthy twins, particularly with disease activity. Perhaps reflecting limited power, concordant and discordant twins did not differ in repertoire similarity.

Unfractionated whole blood yielded total RNA, and T cells were not sorted. TCRdb derives one entry per CDR3 protein from the 5' RACE reads, leaving out DNA. This listing includes fewer than 400,000 distinct CDR3 sequences. This CDR3 region has 14 residues. In germline, CDR1 is DFQATT, CDR2 SNEGSKA (reference sequence). On this clonotype itself: Its antigen is undetermined.

This sequence originates from a human donor with ulcerative colitis or Crohn's disease, or a healthy co-twin of an affected twin (not recorded which). The gene calls are TRBV20-1 and TRBJ1-1; TCRdb lists TRBD1, though no DNA is available to test this call. The specimen sequenced was blood. CDR3 in amino acids: CSATPNDRGIEAFF.